The present TCR beta chain was sequenced within a study of tumor and adjacent non-tumor tissue in lung cancer. Looking at the study overall: Patients comprised 12 adenocarcinoma, a couple of squamous cell carcinoma and 1 small cell lung cancer. The patients, about nine men and 5 women, were about 30 to 76 with stage I to III disease. Study outcomes and limitations: Significantly higher TCR diversity was found in tumor than normal lung. Tumor repertoires had a smaller top 100 clone share than normal lung.

The library came from three nested PCR rounds adapted from ARM-PCR protocols. TCRdb re-called the multiplex PCR reads through MiXCR, storing one row per CDR3 protein. The sample includes tens of thousands of distinct CDR3 sequences, about 67% of them seen just once. On this clonotype: Its matching antigen is unknown.

V was cut by 6 bases and J by 4 bases, with 10 bases left in between. The CDR3 totals 13 residues. CDR1 and CDR2 from the germline V gene are SEHNR and FQNEAQ (reference sequence). This sample's RNA came from whole unsorted tissue. The TCR was taken from a man aged 55 to 70 with non-small cell lung cancer. The sample was lung tumor tissue. The chain is built from TRBV7-9 and TRBJ1-3; D might be TRBD1 (6 bases). CDR3 nucleotides: TGTGCCAGCAGTCATGGGACAGGAAACACCATATATTTT. Translated: CASSHGTGNTIYF.